Included here is one TCR beta chain sequence, with context. Germline CDR1 reads LNHDA; CDR2 reads SQIVND (reference sequence). The CDR3 loop spans 14 amino acids. J gave up 4 bases and V 4 bases, and 6 bases lay outside the gene matches. The source of the sample is a study of T cell changes during pregnancy in multiple sclerosis. Repertoires were generated with immunoSEQ multiplex PCR, while TCRdb's copy carries only in-frame clones and drops some. The sample yields fewer than 85,000 clones, roughly 92% seen once. The sequenced sample was peripheral blood, obtained in the second trimester of pregnancy. The rearrangement joins TRBV19 to TRBJ1-1, with 7 bases that match TRBD1. The sequence derives from a female donor with multiple sclerosis, enrolled in a pregnancy study. The CDR3 reads CASSKRQGGTEAFF. The CDR3 bases are TGTGCCAGTAGTAAGCGACAGGGTGGCACTGAAGCTTTCTTT.